The 5 T cell receptor beta chains in this list originate from one sample, sequenced in a study of technical replicates of blood from a handful of donors. Clones were sequenced by immunoSEQ multiplex PCR, and TCRdb holds only the in-frame ones, with some missing. This repertoire shows around 73,000 clones, around nine tenths found once; its top ten account for approximately 4.6%. The material sequenced was PBMCs. The receptors stem from a human donor in good health. Some clones in this sample may be carry-over from other donors' samples.

This clone was counted many times. The chain combines TRBV25-1 with TRBJ1-3, with TRBD1 matching 7 bases. Unmatched junction bases numbered 3, after V lost 10 bases and J lost 3 bases. CDR1 is MGHDK, CDR2 SYGVNS, per germline. CDR3 length: 12 amino acids. The CDR3 protein is CATGTDGNTIYF. The CDR3 nucleotides read TGTGCCACCGGGACAGATGGAAACACCATATATTTT.

The rearrangement links TRBV9 to TRBJ2-7; D might be TRBD2 (6 bases). V was clipped by 0 bases and J by 4 bases, with 17 bases between them. The CDR3 is 16 residues long. Germline V gene lookup returns CDR1 SGDLS and CDR2 YYNGEE. In DNA, the CDR3 is TGTGCCAGCAGCGTAGACCCTTGGCGGGACGCTTACGAGCAGTACTTC. Protein product: CASSVDPWRDAYEQYF.

J is TRBJ2-5 and V is TRBV29-1; 7 bases fit TRBD1. Trimming cost V 3 bases and J 12 bases; bases outside gene matches: 7. The germline V gene has CDR1 SQVTM and CDR2 ANQGSEA. CDR3 length equals 11 residues. The CDR3 loop reads CSVDPSGTEYF. CDR3 coding DNA: TGCAGCGTTGACCCCTCGGGGACAGAGTACTTC.

The V gene is TRBV18, the J gene TRBJ2-3; D unresolved. Germline V lookup: CDR1 KGHSH, CDR2 LQKENI. The CDR3 contains 16 residues. V shed 0 bases and J shed 5 bases, with 15 bases lying between them. This CDR3 is CASSPPEIALEDTQYF. In DNA, the CDR3 is TGTGCCAGCTCACCACCGGAGATCGCCTTAGAAGATACGCAGTATTTT.

The chain recombines TRBV19 with TRBJ2-3; TRBD2 might be the D (6 bases). The germline gives CDR1 LNHDA, CDR2 SQIVND (reference sequence). V lost 4 bases, J lost 3 bases, and 11 bases lay in between. The CDR3 totals 14 residues. The chain's CDR3 is CASSRLEPTDTQYF. CDR3 nucleotide sequence: TGTGCCAGTAGTAGACTAGAACCTACAGATACGCAGTATTTT. Full variable domain (rest looked up from reference TRBV19 and TRBJ2-3): DGGITQSPKYLFRKEGQNVTLSCEQNLNHDAMYWYRQDPGQGLRLIYYSQIVNDFQKGDIAEGYSVSREKKESFPLTVTSAQKNPTAFYLCASSRLEPTDTQYFGPGTRLTVL.